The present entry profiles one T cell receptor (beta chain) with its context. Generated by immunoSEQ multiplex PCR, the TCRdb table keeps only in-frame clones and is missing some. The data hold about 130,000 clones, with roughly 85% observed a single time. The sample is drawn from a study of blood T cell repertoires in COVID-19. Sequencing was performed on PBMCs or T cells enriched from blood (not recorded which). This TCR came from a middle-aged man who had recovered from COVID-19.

The chain's CDR3 is CASHRTGNSPLHF. CDR3 in DNA: TGTGCCAGCCATAGGACAGGGAATTCACCCCTCCACTTT. The J gene is TRBJ1-6, the V gene TRBV12-3 or TRBV12-4; 8 bases line up with TRBD1. Losses at the gene ends were 8 bases for V and 7 bases for J; bases not matched to a gene: 4. The CDR3 runs to 13 residues.